This entry features one T cell receptor (beta chain) sequence. Its antigen is undetermined. V gave up 2 bases and J gave up 6 bases, with 16 bases separating them. This CDR3 spans 15 amino acids. Looked up from germline, CDR1 is MGHRA and CDR2 is YSYEKL. This record comes from a study of graft-versus-host responses after intestinal transplantation. Study-wide context: Once they had received anti-thymocyte globulin induction, all recipients took tacrolimus and steroids for approximately 3 years. Study-wide findings and caveats: Individuals who had graft-donor T cell macrochimerism had allografts that showed high graft-versus-host to host-versus-graft clonal ratios. Early declines in HvG clones that occurred post-transplant were associated with peak circulating GvH clone levels. Recipient marrow harbored GvH clones, some of which surfaced first in ileum or blood.

The repertoire was sequenced with immunoSEQ multiplex PCR; TCRdb's copy has only in-frame clones and lacks some. The top ten hold approximately 2.8% of the sample, which has 25,000 to 30,000 clones, around 83% seen once. Graft samples were processed, releasing intraepithelial and lamina propria lymphocytes. J is TRBJ1-1 and V is TRBV4-1; no firm D call. The sequence derives from a human patient who received an intestinal transplant, so some T cells may come from the graft donor. Sequences were derived from ileum tissue, sampled 98 days after intestinal transplantation. The CDR3, as DNA: TGCGCCAGCAGCCAACTAAGACCTCCTTGGCCTGAAGCTTTCTTT. This encodes CASSQLRPPWPEAFF.